This T cell receptor beta chain was recorded in a study of blood T cell repertoires in COVID-19. Study at large: Sources were T cells, B-cell-depleted T cells, or PBMCs; the material itself was cDNA or gDNA.

Assay used: immunoSEQ multiplex PCR; TCRdb lists only in-frame clones, some missing. The profile covers about 300,000 clones, with around nine tenths appearing a single time and approximately 1.8% taken by the ten largest. Material: peripheral blood. The receptor comes from a woman aged 25 to 39 with COVID-19, enrolled during active disease.

The CDR3 spells CASSLGQGLDNEQFF. The CDR3 bases are TGTGCCAGCAGCCTGGGACAGGGGTTGGACAATGAGCAGTTCTTC. V gene TRBV7-9 combines with J gene TRBJ2-1, with 10 bases fitting TRBD1. Germline loops: CDR1 SEHNR, CDR2 FQNEAQ (reference sequence). This CDR3 region has 15 residues. The junction had 6 bases not matched to a gene; V was cut back by 5 bases and J by 5 bases.